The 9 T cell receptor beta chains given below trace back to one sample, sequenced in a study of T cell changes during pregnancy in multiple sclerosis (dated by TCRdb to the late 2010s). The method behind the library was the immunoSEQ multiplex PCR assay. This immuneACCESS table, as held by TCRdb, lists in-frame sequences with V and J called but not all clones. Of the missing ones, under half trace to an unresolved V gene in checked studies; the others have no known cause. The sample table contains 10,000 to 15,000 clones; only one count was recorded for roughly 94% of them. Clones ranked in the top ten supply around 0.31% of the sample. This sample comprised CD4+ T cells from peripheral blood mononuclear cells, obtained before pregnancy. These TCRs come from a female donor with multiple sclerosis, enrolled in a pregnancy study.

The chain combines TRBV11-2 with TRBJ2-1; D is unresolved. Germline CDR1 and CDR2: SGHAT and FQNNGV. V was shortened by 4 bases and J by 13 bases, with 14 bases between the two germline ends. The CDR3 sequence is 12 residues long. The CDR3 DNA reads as TGTGCCAGCAGCTCCCCTTTGGCTCCCCAGTTCTTC. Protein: CASSSPLAPQFF.

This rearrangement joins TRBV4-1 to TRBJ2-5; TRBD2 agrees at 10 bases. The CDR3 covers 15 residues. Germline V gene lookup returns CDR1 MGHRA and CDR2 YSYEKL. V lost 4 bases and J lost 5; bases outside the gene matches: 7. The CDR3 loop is CASSRVLAGAETQYF. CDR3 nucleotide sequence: TGCGCCAGCAGCCGCGTTCTAGCGGGGGCTGAGACCCAGTACTTC.

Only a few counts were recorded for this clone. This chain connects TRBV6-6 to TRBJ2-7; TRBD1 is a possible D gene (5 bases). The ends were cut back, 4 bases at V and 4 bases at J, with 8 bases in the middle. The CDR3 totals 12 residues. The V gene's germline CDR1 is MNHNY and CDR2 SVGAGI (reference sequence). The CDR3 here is CASSLTGYEQYF. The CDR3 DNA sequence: TGTGCCAGCAGTTTAACAGGTTACGAGCAGTACTTC.

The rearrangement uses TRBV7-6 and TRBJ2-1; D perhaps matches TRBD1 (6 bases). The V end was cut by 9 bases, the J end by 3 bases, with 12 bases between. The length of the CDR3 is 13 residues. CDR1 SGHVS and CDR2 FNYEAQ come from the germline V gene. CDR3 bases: TGTGCCAGTACAGGGCCAAACTACAATGAGCAGTTCTTC. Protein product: CASTGPNYNEQFF.

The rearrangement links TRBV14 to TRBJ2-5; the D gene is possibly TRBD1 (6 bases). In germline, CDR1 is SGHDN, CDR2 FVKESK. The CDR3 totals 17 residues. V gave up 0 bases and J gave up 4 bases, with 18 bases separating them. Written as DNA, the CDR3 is TGTGCCAGCAGCCAAGAAACAGGGACGGGGACCGCAGAGACCCAGTACTTC. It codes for CASSQETGTGTAETQYF.

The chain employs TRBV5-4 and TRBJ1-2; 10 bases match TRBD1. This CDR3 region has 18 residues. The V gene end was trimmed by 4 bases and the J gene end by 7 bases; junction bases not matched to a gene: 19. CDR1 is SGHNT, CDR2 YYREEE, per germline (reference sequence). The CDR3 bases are TGTGCCAGCAGCCTCCCGGGACAGGGGAAGAAGGTCGCAATTGGCTACACCTTC. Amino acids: CASSLPGQGKKVAIGYTF.

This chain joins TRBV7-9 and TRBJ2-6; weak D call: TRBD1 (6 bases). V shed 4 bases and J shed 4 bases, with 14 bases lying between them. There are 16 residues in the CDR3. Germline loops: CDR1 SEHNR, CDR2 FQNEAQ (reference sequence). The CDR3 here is CASSSTTGMGANVLTF. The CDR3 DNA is TGTGCCAGCAGCTCAACTACAGGGATGGGGGCCAACGTCCTGACTTTC.

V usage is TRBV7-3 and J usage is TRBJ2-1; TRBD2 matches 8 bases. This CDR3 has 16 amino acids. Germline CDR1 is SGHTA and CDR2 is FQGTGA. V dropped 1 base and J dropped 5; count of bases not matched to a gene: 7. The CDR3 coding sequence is TGTGCCAGCAGCTTAAGTTACAGCGGGGGTCACAATGAGCAGTTCTTC. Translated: CASSLSYSGGHNEQFF.

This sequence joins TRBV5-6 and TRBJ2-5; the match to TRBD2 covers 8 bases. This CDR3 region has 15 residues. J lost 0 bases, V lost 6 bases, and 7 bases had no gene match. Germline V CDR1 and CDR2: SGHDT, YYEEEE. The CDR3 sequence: CASTLPGLDQETQYF. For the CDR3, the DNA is TGTGCCAGCACCCTACCGGGACTAGACCAAGAGACCCAGTACTTC.